Shown below are 27 T cell receptor beta chains from a single sample sequenced in a study of T cell repertoires in cytomegalovirus infection. Each CDR3 protein is one row after TCRdb ran MiXCR on the reads. The sample gives around 320,000 distinct CDR3 sequences, around a tenth of which show up once; around 4.5% is in the top ten. The sample was PBMCs. All receptors derive from a human donor in good health (CMV status not recorded). Some clones in this sample may be carry-over from other donors' samples.

The V gene is TRBV6-2 or TRBV6-3, the J gene TRBJ2-1; TRBD1 agrees at 10 bases. The CDR3 is 14 amino acids. With 4 bases clipped from V and 10 bases from J, the junction kept 7 bases outside the gene matches. Germline-derived CDR1 and CDR2 are MNHEY and SVGEGT. CDR3 sequence reads: CASSWGTGVWEQFF. Here the CDR3 DNA reads TGTGCCAGCAGTTGGGGGACAGGGGTGTGGGAGCAGTTCTTC.

This clonotype was seen at least ten times. The chain couples TRBV7-2 to TRBJ2-1; the match to TRBD2 covers 10 bases. V lost 2 bases, J lost 5 bases, and 3 bases stayed unmatched. The CDR3 is 15 amino acids. Germline CDR1 reads SGHTA; CDR2 reads FQGNSA. The CDR3 is CASSLTGLADNEQFF. DNA for the CDR3: TGTGCCAGCAGCTTAACAGGACTAGCGGACAATGAGCAGTTCTTC.

This clonotype was observed a handful of times. The V call is TRBV24-1, the J call TRBJ2-3; 9 bases are shared with TRBD1. The germline CDR1 and CDR2 sequences are KGHDR and SFDVKD. This CDR3 is built from 15 residues. The V segment lost 4 bases and the J segment 1 base; nucleotides outside the gene matches: 2. CDR3 sequence: CATSDRDRGTDTQYF. In DNA form, the CDR3 reads TGTGCCACCAGTGACAGGGACAGGGGCACAGATACGCAGTATTTT.

This clonotype occurred many times. The rearrangement links TRBV7-2 to TRBJ2-3; D unclear. From germline, CDR1 is SGHTA and CDR2 FQGNSA. The V end was cut by 5 bases, the J end by 0 bases, with 9 bases between. This CDR3 region has 14 residues. This CDR3 is CASSPVSSTDTQYF. As DNA, the CDR3 is TGTGCCAGCAGCCCCGTATCTAGCACAGATACGCAGTATTTT.

This clonotype appeared many times. The rearrangement links TRBV7-2 to TRBJ1-5; D may be TRBD1 (5 bases). Trimming pared 3 bases from V and 2 bases from J, leaving 14 bases between. Germline CDR1 SGHTA, CDR2 FQGNSA. This CDR3 has 16 amino acids. CDR3 nucleotides: TGTGCCAGCAGCTTGGGGGGGATTAGGGGCAATCAGCCCCAGCATTTT. Translation: CASSLGGIRGNQPQHF.

This clonotype was recorded at least ten times. The rearrangement joins TRBV7-2 to TRBJ2-5; 13 bases line up with TRBD2. There are 20 residues in the CDR3. Germline CDR1 is SGHTA and CDR2 is FQGNSA. Germline trimming cut 4 bases from V and 3 bases from J; bases unmatched to any gene: 17. The CDR3 DNA reads TGTGCCAGCAGCTCACGCGGGACTAGCGGGAAGCCTATAGGAGAAGAGACCCAGTACTTC. This sequence encodes CASSSRGTSGKPIGEETQYF.

This clonotype was seen at least ten times. This chain connects TRBV27 to TRBJ1-2; tentative D call: TRBD1 (6 bases). The length of the CDR3 is 14 residues. With 8 bases removed from V and 8 bases from J, the gap between germline ends came to 21 bases. Germline CDR1 and CDR2: MNHEY and SMNVEV (reference sequence). The CDR3 DNA sequence: TGTGCCAGCGGCTTTTACAGGGACAAACAGGGCTACACCTTC. It codes for CASGFYRDKQGYTF.

This clonotype was observed a handful of times. The chain combines TRBV11-2 with TRBJ2-5; a weak D match, TRBD2 (7 bases). This CDR3 is 14 amino acids long. In germline, CDR1 is SGHAT, CDR2 FQNNGV. Deletions cut 0 bases from V and 5 bases from J, with 10 bases between. The CDR3 sequence is CASSLDPGGETQYF. The CDR3 nucleotides read TGTGCCAGCAGCTTAGATCCGGGGGGCGAGACCCAGTACTTC.

The rearrangement uses TRBV6-2 or TRBV6-3 and TRBJ1-2; 8 bases align to TRBD1. V was pared by 5 bases and J by 1 base, with 6 bases of the junction left unmatched. The CDR3 has 15 amino acids. CDR1 and CDR2 from the germline V gene are MNHEY and SVGEGT. The CDR3 nucleotides read TGTGCCAGCAGTGGGGGACAGGCGGATAACTATGGCTACACCTTC. It specifies CASSGGQADNYGYTF.

This clonotype was detected only a few times. The chain joins TRBV6-1 to TRBJ1-5, with 9 bases aligning to TRBD1. The germline CDR1 and CDR2 sequences are MNHNS and SASEGT. CDR3 size: 15 residues. Losses at the gene ends were 7 bases for V and 5 bases for J; bases not matched to a gene: 9. The CDR3 DNA is TGTGCCAGCACCTCTACGGGGGACAGGGATCAGCCCCAGCATTTT. The encoded protein is CASTSTGDRDQPQHF.

This clonotype was picked up many times. J is TRBJ2-3 and V is TRBV7-2, with 10 bases that match TRBD2. Germline V gives CDR1 SGHTA, CDR2 FQGNSA. V was clipped by 5 bases and J by 2 bases; unmatched bases: 7. The CDR3 loop spans 16 amino acids. The CDR3 is CASSLLAGAITDTQYF. CDR3 nucleotides: TGTGCCAGCAGCCTCCTAGCGGGAGCTATCACAGATACGCAGTATTTT.

In this sample, this clonotype turned up a few times. V is TRBV19 and J is TRBJ1-2; no clear D gene. The germline V and J ends were trimmed by 7 bases and 4 bases, with 7 bases remaining between them. This CDR3 has 11 residues. Germline V gene sequence: CDR1 LNHDA, CDR2 SQIVND (reference sequence). CDR3 in amino acids: CASTSLYGYTF. The CDR3 coding sequence is TGTGCCAGTACCTCGCTCTATGGCTACACCTTC.

The chain joins TRBV7-9 to TRBJ2-1, with D tentatively TRBD2 (7 bases). Germline CDR1 is SEHNR and CDR2 is FQNEAQ (reference sequence). V was clipped by 5 bases and J by 1 base, with 18 bases between them. The CDR3 totals 17 residues. The CDR3 DNA is TGTGCCAGCAGCCCGTTGGGGGGGACAACTTCCTACAATGAGCAGTTCTTC. It is translated as CASSPLGGTTSYNEQFF.

V is TRBV5-1 and J is TRBJ1-5; the D is unclear. Trimming stripped 4 bases from V and 0 bases from J, with 8 bases between. This CDR3 comprises 14 residues. Germline values: CDR1 SGHRS, CDR2 YFSETQ. The CDR3 here is CASSGEFSNQPQHF. The CDR3 DNA sequence: TGCGCCAGCAGCGGAGAGTTTAGCAATCAGCCCCAGCATTTT.

This clonotype has ten or more counts. V usage is TRBV7-2 and J usage is TRBJ1-2, with 9 nucleotides matching TRBD1. This CDR3 is 15 amino acids long. The germline V gene has CDR1 SGHTA and CDR2 FQGNSA. Trimming took 5 bases from V and 5 from J; bases not matched to a gene: 9. The CDR3 region is CASSTPRDRVYGYTF. CDR3 coding DNA: TGTGCCAGCAGCACACCCCGGGACAGGGTTTATGGCTACACCTTC.

This clonotype has more than one count but fewer than ten. The J gene is TRBJ2-1, the V gene TRBV18, with 9 bases lining up with TRBD2. CDR1 is KGHSH and CDR2 is LQKENI in the germline V gene. The V gene end was trimmed by 2 bases and the J gene end by 3 bases; junction bases not matched to a gene: 8. CDR3 length: 17 amino acids. The CDR3 protein is CASSPMMAGGDYNEQFF. CDR3 nucleotide sequence: TGTGCCAGCTCACCAATGATGGCGGGGGGGGACTACAATGAGCAGTTCTTC.

In its sample, this clonotype was seen many times. This rearrangement joins TRBV7-2 to TRBJ2-5, with D possibly TRBD2 on 6 matching bases. The CDR3 runs 15 residues. V gave up 2 bases and J gave up 5 bases, with 15 bases separating them. CDR1 and CDR2 from the germline V gene are SGHTA and FQGNSA. The CDR3 protein is CASSLRRGIGETQYF. CDR3 nucleotide sequence: TGTGCCAGCAGCTTACGACGGGGGATAGGGGAGACCCAGTACTTC.

The genes are TRBV2 and TRBJ2-5, with D possibly matching TRBD1 (5 bases). The CDR3 has 16 residues. Trimming cost V 7 bases and J 5 bases, with 23 bases left between them. Germline loops: CDR1 SNHLY, CDR2 FYNNEI. The CDR3 coding sequence is TGTGCCAGCACCGAACTGTCCAGGGTGGTAGGCGAGACCCAGTACTTC. This encodes CASTELSRVVGETQYF.

There are many counts of this clonotype. The chain couples TRBV7-2 to TRBJ2-3, with 8 positions matching TRBD2. CDR3 size: 16 residues. Germline CDR1 is SGHTA and CDR2 is FQGNSA. V was pared by 3 bases and J by 1 base, with 6 bases of the junction left unmatched. The CDR3 DNA sequence: TGTGCCAGCAGCTTCGGGGCGGGAGGCCGCACAGATACGCAGTATTTT. Translated: CASSFGAGGRTDTQYF.

V usage is TRBV30 and J usage is TRBJ1-2, with D possibly matching TRBD1 (5 bases). This CDR3 is 14 amino acids long. The V and J ends lost 0 bases and 6 bases respectively, with 14 bases between them. Germline V gives CDR1 GTSNPN, CDR2 SVGIG (reference sequence). CDR3 in DNA: TGTGCCTGGAGTGTGTGCTGGGGGAATGATGGCTACACCTTC. It is translated as CAWSVCWGNDGYTF.

This clonotype has only a few counts. This chain connects TRBV9 to TRBJ1-4, with a possible D match to TRBD1 (5 bases). Trimming left V 0 bases short and J 6 bases short, with 18 bases between. This CDR3 spans 17 amino acids. The germline CDR1 and CDR2 sequences are SGDLS and YYNGEE. The CDR3, as DNA: TGTGCCAGCAGCGTAGCGGCAGGGCTCTCACAATATGAAAAACTGTTTTTT. It translates to CASSVAAGLSQYEKLFF.

This clonotype has a count of ten or more. The chain links TRBV7-2 to TRBJ1-2; D not certain. Trimming took 5 bases from V and 7 from J, leaving 17 bases between them. The CDR3 covers 14 residues. Per germline, CDR1 SGHTA and CDR2 FQGNSA. In DNA form, the CDR3 reads TGTGCCAGCAGCACCCCCCCCGAGGGTGGTGGCTACACCTTC. Its translation is CASSTPPEGGGYTF.

The sample holds a few counts of this clonotype. The gene calls are TRBV15 and TRBJ1-1, with 8 nucleotides matching TRBD1. Germline V gives CDR1 LNHNV, CDR2 YYDKDF (reference sequence). J was trimmed by 1 base and V by 5 bases; bases with no gene match: 12. The CDR3 loop spans 17 amino acids. CDR3 DNA: TGTGCCACCAGCGCCCGCTCTGGGCAGGGGGCGAACACTGAAGCTTTCTTT. Protein: CATSARSGQGANTEAFF.

The chain carries TRBV7-4 and TRBJ2-7, with 9 bases lining up with TRBD1. After removal of 5 bases from V and 6 bases from J, the junction contained 14 bases not matched to a gene. Germline CDR1 reads SGHVT; CDR2 reads SQSDAQ. This CDR3 region has 16 residues. The CDR3 DNA reads TGTGCCAGCAGCCCTAATATGGGACAGGGAAAGGCCGAGCAGTACTTC. Encoded protein: CASSPNMGQGKAEQYF.

The chain recombines TRBV7-9 with TRBJ1-4, with TRBD1 as a possible D gene (5 bases). The CDR3 loop spans 15 amino acids. V dropped 1 base and J dropped 7 bases, with 13 bases sitting between them. In germline, CDR1 is SEHNR, CDR2 FQNEAQ (reference sequence). The CDR3 DNA reads as TGTGCCAGCAGCTTAGGAACCGGGGGGAGTGAAAAACTGTTTTTT. This encodes CASSLGTGGSEKLFF.

The V gene is TRBV5-1, the J gene TRBJ1-1; D call uncertain. The CDR3 covers 15 residues. CDR1 and CDR2 from the germline V gene are SGHRS and YFSETQ. The V end was cut by 0 bases, the J end by 4 bases, with 13 bases between. This CDR3 is CASSLAASGGTEAFF. The DNA for the CDR3 is TGCGCCAGCAGCTTGGCGGCGTCCGGTGGCACTGAAGCTTTCTTT.

This clonotype was seen ten or more times. The V and J genes are TRBV15 and TRBJ2-1; 9 nucleotides match TRBD2. The CDR3 has 19 residues. V lost 8 bases to trimming and J lost 1 base; unmatched junction nucleotides: 18. The V gene's germline CDR1 is LNHNV and CDR2 YYDKDF (reference sequence). CDR3 amino acids: CATRGVAGAHRESYNEQFF. DNA for the CDR3: TGTGCCACCCGCGGGGTAGCGGGAGCCCACCGAGAATCCTACAATGAGCAGTTCTTC.